The sequence of this TCR beta chain was determined in a study of blood T cell repertoires in COVID-19. Across the study: Whether acute or convalescent, the COVID-19 samples came from the United States, Italy and Spain. T cells, B-cell-depleted T cells, or PBMCs supplied cDNA or gDNA.

As handled by the study authors: Reference gene primers were amplified, and this amplification served to estimate nucleated cell counts. The data were produced by immunoSEQ multiplex PCR, yet TCRdb's version contains in-frame clones alone and is incomplete. The V and J calls and the clone size are those of that table, but D and trimming were determined from the DNA. Of around 100,000 clones listed, about 86% are singletons. V was cut by 8 bases and J by 1 base, with 15 bases left in between. Per the germline V gene, CDR1 is PRHDT and CDR2 is FYEKMQ (reference sequence). The CDR3 loop spans 14 amino acids.

The rearrangement links TRBV13 to TRBJ2-7; D may be TRBD1 (6 bases). Sequenced sample: peripheral blood. The sequence was obtained from a human donor in a cohort sampled during active COVID-19. Written as DNA, the CDR3 is TGTGCCAGCGGGCGACAGGACCGTTCCTACGAGCAGTACTTC. Amino acid sequence: CASGRQDRSYEQYF. Full variable domain (missing parts from reference TRBV13 and TRBJ2-7): AAGVIQSPRHLIKEKRETATLKCYPIPRHDTVYWYQQGPGQDPQFLISFYEKMQSDKGSIPDRFSAQQFSDYHSELNMSSLELGDSALYFCASGRQDRSYEQYFGPGTRLTVT.